The subject of this entry is one T cell receptor beta chain. The sample originates from a study of blood T cell repertoires in COVID-19. Study-wide context: PBMCs, B-cell-depleted T cells, or T cells were the source of the cDNA or gDNA that made up the material.

Source study methods: Amplification with reference gene primers provided the estimates of nucleated cell counts. Sequenced by immunoSEQ multiplex PCR; TCRdb stores in-frame clones only, minus some. Clone size and the V and J calls come from that table; the DNA yielded D and trimming. Found here are some 460,000 clones, 87% of them singletons; the top ten hold under 2.5%. Sequencing used PBMCs or T cells enriched from blood (not recorded which). The sequence was collected from a woman under 30 with acute COVID-19.

The CDR3 nucleotides are TGTGCCAGCAGGACCGGGATCTCCACCGGGGAGCTGTTTTTT. It encodes CASRTGISTGELFF. The gene calls are TRBV6-5 and TRBJ2-2; TRBD2 might be the D (5 bases). Germline V gene sequence: CDR1 MNHEY, CDR2 SVGAGI. V was clipped by 6 bases and J by 4 bases, with 12 bases between them. This CDR3 has 14 residues.